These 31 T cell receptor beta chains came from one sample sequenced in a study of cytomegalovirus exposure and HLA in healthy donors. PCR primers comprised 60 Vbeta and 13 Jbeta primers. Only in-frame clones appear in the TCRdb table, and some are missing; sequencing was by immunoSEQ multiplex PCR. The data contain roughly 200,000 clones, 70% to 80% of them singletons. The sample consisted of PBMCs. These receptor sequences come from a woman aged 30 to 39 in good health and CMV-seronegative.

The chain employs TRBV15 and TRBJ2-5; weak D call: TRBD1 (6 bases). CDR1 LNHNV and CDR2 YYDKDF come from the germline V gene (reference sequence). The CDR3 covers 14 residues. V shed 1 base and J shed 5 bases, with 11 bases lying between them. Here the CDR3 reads CATSRGTDWETQYF. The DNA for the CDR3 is TGTGCCACCAGCAGAGGGACAGACTGGGAGACCCAGTACTTC. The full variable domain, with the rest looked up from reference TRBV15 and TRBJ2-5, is DAMVIQNPRYQVTQFGKPVTLSCSQTLNHNVMYWYQQKSSQAPKLLFHYYDKDFNNEADTPDNFQSRRPNTSFCFLDIRSPGLGDTAMYLCATSRGTDWETQYFGPGTRLLVL.

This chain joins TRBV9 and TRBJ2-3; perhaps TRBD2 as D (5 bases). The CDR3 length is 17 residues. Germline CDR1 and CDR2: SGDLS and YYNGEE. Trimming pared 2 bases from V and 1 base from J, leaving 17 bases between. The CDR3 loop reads CASSVESGRDGTDTQYF. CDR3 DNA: TGTGCCAGCAGCGTGGAAAGCGGTCGGGATGGCACAGATACGCAGTATTTT.

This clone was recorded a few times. The CDR3 spells CASKVATYSNQPQHF. The CDR3 DNA follows: TGTGCCAGCAAAGTAGCGACATATAGCAATCAGCCCCAGCATTTT. The J gene is TRBJ1-5, the V gene TRBV27; D is unresolved. The CDR3 spans 15 residues. Trimming cost V 7 bases and J 0 bases, with 13 bases left between them. Germline V lookup: CDR1 MNHEY, CDR2 SMNVEV (reference sequence).

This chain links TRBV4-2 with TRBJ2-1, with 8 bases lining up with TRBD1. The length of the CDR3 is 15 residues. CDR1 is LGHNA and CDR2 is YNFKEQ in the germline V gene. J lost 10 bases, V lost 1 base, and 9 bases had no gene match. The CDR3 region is CASSQVETGEVEQFF. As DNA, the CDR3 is TGTGCCAGCAGCCAAGTCGAGACAGGGGAAGTCGAGCAGTTCTTC.

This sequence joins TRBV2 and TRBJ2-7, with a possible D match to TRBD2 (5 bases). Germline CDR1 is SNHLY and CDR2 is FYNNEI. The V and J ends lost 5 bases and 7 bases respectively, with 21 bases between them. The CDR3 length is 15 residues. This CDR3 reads CASSSEEYSSWEQYF. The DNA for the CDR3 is TGTGCCAGCAGTTCGGAGGAGTATTCCTCTTGGGAGCAGTACTTC.

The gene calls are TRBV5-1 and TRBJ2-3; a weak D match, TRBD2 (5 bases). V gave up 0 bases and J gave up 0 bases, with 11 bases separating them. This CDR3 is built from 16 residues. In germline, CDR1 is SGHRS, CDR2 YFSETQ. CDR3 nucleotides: TGCGCCAGCAGCTTGGCCACGGGGTTTAGCACAGATACGCAGTATTTT. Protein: CASSLATGFSTDTQYF.

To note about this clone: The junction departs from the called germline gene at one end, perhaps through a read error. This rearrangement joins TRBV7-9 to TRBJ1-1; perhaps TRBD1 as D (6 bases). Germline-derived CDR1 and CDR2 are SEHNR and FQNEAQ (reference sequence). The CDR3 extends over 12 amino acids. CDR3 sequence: CSSSLVDREAFF. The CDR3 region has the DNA TGTTCCAGCAGCTTGGTTGACAGGGAAGCTTTCTTT.

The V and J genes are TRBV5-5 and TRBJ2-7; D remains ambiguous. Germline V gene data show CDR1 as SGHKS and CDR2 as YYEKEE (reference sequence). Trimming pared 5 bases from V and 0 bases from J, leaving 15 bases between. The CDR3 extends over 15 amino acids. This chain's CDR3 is CASRFGWASSYEQYF. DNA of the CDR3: TGTGCCAGCAGATTTGGGTGGGCGAGCTCCTACGAGCAGTACTTC.

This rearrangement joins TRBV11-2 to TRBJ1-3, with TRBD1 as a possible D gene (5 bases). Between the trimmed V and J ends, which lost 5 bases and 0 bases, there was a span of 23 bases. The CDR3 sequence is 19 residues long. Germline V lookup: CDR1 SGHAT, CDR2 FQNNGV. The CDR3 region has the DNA TGTGCCAGCAGCCCGACGGGGGGTCATCCGACATCCTCTGGAAACACCATATATTTT. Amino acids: CASSPTGGHPTSSGNTIYF.

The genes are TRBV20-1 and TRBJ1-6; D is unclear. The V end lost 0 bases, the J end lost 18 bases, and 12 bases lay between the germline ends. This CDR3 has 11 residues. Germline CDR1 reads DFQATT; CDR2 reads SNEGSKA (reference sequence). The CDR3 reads CSAREGGFGHF. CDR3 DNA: TGCAGTGCTAGAGAAGGAGGGTTTGGCCACTTT.

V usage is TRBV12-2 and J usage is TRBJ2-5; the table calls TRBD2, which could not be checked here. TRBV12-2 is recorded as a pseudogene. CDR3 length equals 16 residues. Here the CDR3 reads CASRLINGRRRETQYF. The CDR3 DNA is TGTGCAAGTCGCTTAATTAACGGGAGACGGCGGGAGACCCAGTACTTC.

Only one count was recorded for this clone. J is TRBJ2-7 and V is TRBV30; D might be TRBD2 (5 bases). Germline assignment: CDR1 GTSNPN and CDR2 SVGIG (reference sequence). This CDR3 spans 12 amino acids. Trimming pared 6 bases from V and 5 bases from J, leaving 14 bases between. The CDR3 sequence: CACLSAYHEQYF. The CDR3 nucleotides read TGTGCCTGCCTTAGCGCTTACCACGAGCAGTACTTC.

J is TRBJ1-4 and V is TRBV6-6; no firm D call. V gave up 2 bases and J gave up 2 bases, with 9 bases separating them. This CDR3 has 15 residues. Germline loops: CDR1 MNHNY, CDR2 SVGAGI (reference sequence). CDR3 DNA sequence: TGTGCCAGCAGTTACGCTACGAAGACTAATGAAAAACTGTTTTTT. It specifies CASSYATKTNEKLFF.

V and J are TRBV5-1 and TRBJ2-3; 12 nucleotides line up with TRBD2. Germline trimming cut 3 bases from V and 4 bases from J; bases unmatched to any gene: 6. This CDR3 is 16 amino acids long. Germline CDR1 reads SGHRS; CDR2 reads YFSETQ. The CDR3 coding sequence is TGCGCCAGCAGCTCGACAAGACTAGCGGGAGCAGATACGCAGTATTTT. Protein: CASSSTRLAGADTQYF.

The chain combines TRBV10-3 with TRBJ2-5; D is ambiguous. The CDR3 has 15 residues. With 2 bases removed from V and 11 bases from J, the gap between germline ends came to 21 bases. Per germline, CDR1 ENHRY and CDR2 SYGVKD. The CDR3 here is CAISEIVRKPTEQYF. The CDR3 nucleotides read TGTGCCATCAGTGAGATTGTTAGGAAACCAACGGAGCAGTACTTC.

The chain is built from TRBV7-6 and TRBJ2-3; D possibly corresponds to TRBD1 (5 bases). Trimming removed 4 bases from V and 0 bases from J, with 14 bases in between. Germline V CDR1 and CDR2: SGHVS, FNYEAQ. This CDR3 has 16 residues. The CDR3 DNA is TGTGCCAGCAGCTCCGAGACAGTTGGAAGCACAGATACGCAGTATTTT. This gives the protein CASSSETVGSTDTQYF.

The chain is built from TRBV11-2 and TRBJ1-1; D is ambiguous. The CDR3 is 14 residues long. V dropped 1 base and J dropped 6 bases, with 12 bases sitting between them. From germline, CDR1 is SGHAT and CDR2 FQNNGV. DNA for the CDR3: TGTGCCAGCAGCTTAGCCCCCACGGGAGCTGAAGCTTTCTTT. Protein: CASSLAPTGAEAFF.

For the CDR3, the DNA is TGCGCCAGCAGCCAAGAGGACAGGGGTGTTACTGAAGCTTTCTTT. It encodes CASSQEDRGVTEAFF. This chain connects TRBV4-1 to TRBJ1-1; 9 bases are shared with TRBD1. The CDR3 has 15 amino acids. Germline CDR1 MGHRA, CDR2 YSYEKL. Trimming removed 0 bases from V and 5 bases from J; junction bases left unmatched: 4.

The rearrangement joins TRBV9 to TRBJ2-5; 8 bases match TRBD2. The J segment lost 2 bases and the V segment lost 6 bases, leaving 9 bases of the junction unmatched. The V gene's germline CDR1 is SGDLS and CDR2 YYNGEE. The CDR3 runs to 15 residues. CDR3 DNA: TGTGCCAGCACCCCGGGGGGGGCAGTACAAGAGACCCAGTACTTC. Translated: CASTPGGAVQETQYF.

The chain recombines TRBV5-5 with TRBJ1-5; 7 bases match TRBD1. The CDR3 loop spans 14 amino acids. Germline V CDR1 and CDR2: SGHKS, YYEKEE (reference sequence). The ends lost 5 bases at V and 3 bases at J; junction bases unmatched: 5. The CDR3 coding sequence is TGTGCCAGCAGAGAAACAGGGGTCAATCAGCCCCAGCATTTT. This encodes CASRETGVNQPQHF.

As DNA, the CDR3 is TGTGCCAGCAGCTTAGTTGGTTCCCGCCAGGGGGCTTATGGCTACACCTTC. Translation: CASSLVGSRQGAYGYTF. This chain connects TRBV7-9 to TRBJ1-2; TRBD1 agrees at 8 bases. V gave up 1 base and J gave up 5 bases; unmatched junction bases: 12. The CDR3 extends over 17 amino acids. CDR1 and CDR2 (germline): SEHNR, FQNEAQ (reference sequence).

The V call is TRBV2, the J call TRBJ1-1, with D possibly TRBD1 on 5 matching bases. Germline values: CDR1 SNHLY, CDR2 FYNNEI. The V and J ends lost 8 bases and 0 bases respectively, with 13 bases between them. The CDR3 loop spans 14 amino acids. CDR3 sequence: CASSGGRVNTEAFF. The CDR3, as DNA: TGTGCCAGCTCGGGGGGACGGGTGAACACTGAAGCTTTCTTT.

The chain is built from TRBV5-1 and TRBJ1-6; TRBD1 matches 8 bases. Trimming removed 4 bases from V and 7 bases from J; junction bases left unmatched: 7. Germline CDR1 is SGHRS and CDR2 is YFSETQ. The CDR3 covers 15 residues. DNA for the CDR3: TGCGCCAGCAGCCTATTTCGACAGGGGAATTCACCCCTCCACTTT. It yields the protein CASSLFRQGNSPLHF.

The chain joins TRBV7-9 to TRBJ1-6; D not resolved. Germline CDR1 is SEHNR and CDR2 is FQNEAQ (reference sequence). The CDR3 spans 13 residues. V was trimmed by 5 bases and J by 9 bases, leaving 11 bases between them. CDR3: CASSPSGSSPLHF. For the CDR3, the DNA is TGTGCCAGCAGCCCCTCGGGAAGTTCACCCCTCCACTTT.

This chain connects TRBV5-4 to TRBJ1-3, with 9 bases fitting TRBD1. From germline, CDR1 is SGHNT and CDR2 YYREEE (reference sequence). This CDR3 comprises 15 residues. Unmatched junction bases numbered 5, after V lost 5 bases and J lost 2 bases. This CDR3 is CASSKDRGTGNTIYF. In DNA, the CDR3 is TGTGCCAGCAGTAAGGACAGGGGCACTGGAAACACCATATATTTT.

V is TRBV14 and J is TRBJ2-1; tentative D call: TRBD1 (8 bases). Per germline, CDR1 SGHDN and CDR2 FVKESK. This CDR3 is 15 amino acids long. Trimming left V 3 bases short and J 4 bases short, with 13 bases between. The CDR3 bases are TGTGCCAGCAGCCATAACAGGGGGGGATACAATGAGCAGTTCTTC. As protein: CASSHNRGGYNEQFF.

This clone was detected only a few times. The CDR3 sequence is CARSFLAGGPADTQYF. The CDR3 DNA reads as TGTGCCAGAAGCTTCCTAGCGGGAGGGCCCGCAGATACGCAGTATTTT. The chain joins TRBV7-5 to TRBJ2-3; the D call of TRBD2 is as the table states it, not checked on the DNA. TRBV7-5 is a known pseudogene. There are 16 residues in the CDR3.

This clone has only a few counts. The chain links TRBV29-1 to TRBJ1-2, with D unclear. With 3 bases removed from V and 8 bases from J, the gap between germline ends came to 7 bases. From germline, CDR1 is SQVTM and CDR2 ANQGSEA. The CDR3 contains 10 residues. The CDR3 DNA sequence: TGCAGCGTTGATATCCAGGGCTACACCTTC. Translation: CSVDIQGYTF.

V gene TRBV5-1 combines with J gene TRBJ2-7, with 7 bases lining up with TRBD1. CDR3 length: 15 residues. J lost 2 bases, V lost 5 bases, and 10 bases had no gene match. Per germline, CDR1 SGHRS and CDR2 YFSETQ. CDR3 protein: CASSQNGQAPYEQYF. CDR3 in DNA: TGCGCCAGCAGTCAGAACGGACAGGCACCCTACGAGCAGTACTTC.

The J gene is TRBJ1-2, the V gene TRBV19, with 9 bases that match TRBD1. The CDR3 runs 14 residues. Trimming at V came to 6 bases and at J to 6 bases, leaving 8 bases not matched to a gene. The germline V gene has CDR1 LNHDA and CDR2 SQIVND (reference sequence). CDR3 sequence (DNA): TGTGCCAGTAGCGACCCGGGACAGGGTCATGGCTACACCTTC. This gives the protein CASSDPGQGHGYTF.

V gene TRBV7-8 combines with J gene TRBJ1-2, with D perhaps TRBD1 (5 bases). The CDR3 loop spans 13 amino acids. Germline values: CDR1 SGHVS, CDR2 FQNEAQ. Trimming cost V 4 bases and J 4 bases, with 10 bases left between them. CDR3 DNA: TGTGCCAGCAGCTCGGGACTGGTCTATGGCTACACCTTC. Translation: CASSSGLVYGYTF.